A single sample is the source of the 13 T cell receptor beta chains below, sequenced in a study of coeliac disease (dated by TCRdb to 2022 to 2024). Results the study describes overall, beyond this receptor: Lower clonality than in controls was observed in the TRB and TRG repertoires of active coeliac intraepithelial and lamina propria samples, suggesting that diverse T cells were recruited.

The protocol used for the library was the immunoSEQ multiplex PCR assay. TCRdb provides this immuneACCESS table in a form limited to in-frame rearrangements. Some clones are lacking; in checked studies, under half of them reflect an unresolved V gene, and why the rest are absent is not known. The sample includes about 4,100 clones, with 66% observed a single time. The ten top clones hold 13% to 15% of the sample. Which antigens these TCRs recognize remains unknown. Sequenced material: intraepithelial lymphocytes from the gut. The cell subset or site label corresponds to: intraepithelial cell (IEC) fraction of small intestinal biopsy. These receptors were taken from a woman aged 18-30 years with active celiac disease.

This clone was observed a few times. The gene calls are TRBV6-5 and TRBJ1-5; D possibly corresponds to TRBD1 (5 bases). V lost 6 bases to trimming and J lost 0 bases, with 9 bases between them. Germline V gene lookup returns CDR1 MNHEY and CDR2 SVGAGI. There are 14 residues in the CDR3. CDR3 sequence reads: CASRHGGSNQPQHF. The CDR3 DNA reads TGTGCCAGCAGACACGGGGGTAGCAATCAGCCCCAGCATTTT.

This chain joins TRBV5-6 and TRBJ1-4, with D maybe TRBD1 (5 bases). Germline assignment: CDR1 SGHDT and CDR2 YYEEEE. The CDR3 runs 16 residues. V lost 6 bases to trimming and J lost 3 bases, with 18 bases between them. This chain's CDR3 is CASKGERGGSNEKLFF. DNA for the CDR3: TGTGCCAGCAAAGGTGAAAGGGGAGGTTCTAATGAAAAACTGTTTTTT.

The rearrangement joins TRBV7-2 to TRBJ2-3; 11 bases are a match to TRBD2. The V segment lost 1 base and the J segment 10 bases; nucleotides outside the gene matches: 7. Germline CDR1 reads SGHTA; CDR2 reads FQGNSA. The CDR3 covers 15 residues. CDR3 bases: TGTGCCAGCAGCTTAGACATAGCGGGGGGGAAATCGCAGTATTTT. It encodes CASSLDIAGGKSQYF.

The CDR3 is CASSAGGRTGELFF. The CDR3 coding sequence is TGTGCCAGTTCTGCAGGGGGGCGGACCGGGGAGCTGTTTTTT. This chain uses TRBV11-3 with TRBJ2-2; possibly TRBD1 for D (7 bases). V lost 9 bases to trimming and J lost 5 bases, with 16 bases between them. The CDR3 extends over 14 amino acids. The germline V gene encodes CDR1 SGHNT and CDR2 YENEEA.

The V gene is TRBV6-4, the J gene TRBJ1-2; TRBD1 aligns across 10 bases. CDR3 length: 14 residues. Losses at the gene ends were 6 bases for V and 7 bases for J; bases not matched to a gene: 8. Germline CDR1 MRHNA, CDR2 SNTAGT. The CDR3 region is CASSETGGASGYTF. The CDR3 DNA reads TGTGCCAGCAGCGAGACAGGGGGCGCTTCTGGCTACACCTTC.

Here the CDR3 DNA reads TGTGCCAGTAGTATTATGACAGGGGGGTTCAATGAGCAGTTCTTC. The encoded protein is CASSIMTGGFNEQFF. The chain combines TRBV19 with TRBJ2-1; 9 bases map to TRBD1. The CDR3 is 15 amino acids. With 3 bases clipped from V and 6 bases from J, the junction kept 6 bases outside the gene matches. The germline CDR1 and CDR2 sequences are LNHDA and SQIVND (reference sequence).

This chain uses TRBV4-1 with TRBJ2-6, with 9 bases fitting TRBD1. CDR3 length: 18 amino acids. V dropped 8 bases and J dropped 0; count of bases not matched to a gene: 11. Germline CDR1 MGHRA, CDR2 YSYEKL. The CDR3 nucleotides read TGCGCCAGCGGCCTAGGACAGGGGAAATCCTCTGGGGCCAACGTCCTGACTTTC. This sequence encodes CASGLGQGKSSGANVLTF.

CDR3 sequence reads: CASSPLMTGMNTEAFF. The DNA of the CDR3 is TGTGCCAGCTCACCTTTGATGACAGGGATGAACACTGAAGCTTTCTTT. The chain employs TRBV18 and TRBJ1-1; 7 bases line up with TRBD1. Losses at the gene ends were 3 bases for V and 0 bases for J; bases not matched to a gene: 7. The germline V gene encodes CDR1 KGHSH and CDR2 LQKENI. There are 16 residues in the CDR3.

V usage is TRBV27 and J usage is TRBJ2-5; D might be TRBD1 (6 bases). The CDR3 sequence is 14 residues long. Germline values: CDR1 MNHEY, CDR2 SMNVEV (reference sequence). V was clipped by 2 bases and J by 7 bases, with 14 bases between them. CDR3 in amino acids: CASSLLGGEATQYF. In DNA form, the CDR3 reads TGTGCCAGCAGTTTACTTGGGGGCGAGGCGACCCAGTACTTC.

The chain couples TRBV5-4 to TRBJ2-7; the D gene is possibly TRBD2 (6 bases). Germline-derived CDR1 and CDR2 are SGHNT and YYREEE (reference sequence). The CDR3 has 12 residues. Trimming pared 4 bases from V and 6 bases from J, leaving 11 bases between. The CDR3 is CASSIELAEQYF. CDR3 bases: TGTGCCAGCAGCATCGAACTAGCCGAGCAGTACTTC.

The rearrangement joins TRBV18 to TRBJ1-1, with D possibly TRBD1 on 6 matching bases. The CDR3 has 12 residues. Germline V CDR1 and CDR2: KGHSH, LQKENI. The V end lost 6 bases, the J end lost 3 bases, and 8 bases lay between the germline ends. The CDR3 nucleotides are TGTGCCAGCTCCAGGGGTTACACTGAAGCTTTCTTT. Translated, it gives CASSRGYTEAFF.

This clone was picked up one time. The rearrangement links TRBV5-4 to TRBJ2-1; 7 bases line up with TRBD1. V shed 4 bases and J 4 bases; nucleotides not matched to a gene: 17. The CDR3 has 18 residues. CDR1 SGHNT and CDR2 YYREEE come from the germline V gene (reference sequence). In DNA, the CDR3 is TGTGCCAGCAGCCTTCGTGGCCTGACAGGGCCACTTTACAATGAGCAGTTCTTC. Protein sequence: CASSLRGLTGPLYNEQFF.

The genes are TRBV11-2 and TRBJ2-7; a possible D gene is TRBD2 (7 bases). Trimming cost V 4 bases and J 3 bases, with 16 bases left between them. The V gene's germline CDR1 is SGHAT and CDR2 FQNNGV. The CDR3 contains 15 residues. CDR3 protein: CASSSAGAPDYEQYF. CDR3 nucleotide sequence: TGTGCCAGCAGCTCGGCGGGGGCCCCCGACTACGAGCAGTACTTC.